This T cell receptor (beta chain) derives from a study of radiotherapy plus CTLA-4 blockade in lung cancer. On the study more broadly: Across the patients, objective responses occurred in 18%, and disease control in 31%. The study, taken as a whole, reports: How blood T cell clones changed early, along with interferon-beta, reportedly forecast response best.

The study treated chemo-refractory metastatic non-small-cell lung cancer patients with focal radiation plus ipilimumab CTLA-4 blockade. A remark on this clone: Its antigen is unknown.

CDR3 length: 15 residues. V was pared by 6 bases and J by 2 bases, with 7 bases of the junction left unmatched. CDR1 SGHNT and CDR2 YENEEA come from the germline V gene. Libraries were prepared by immunoSEQ multiplex PCR; TCRdb keeps only in-frame clonotypes and omits some of them. This table has around 77,000 clones, roughly 74% appearing once. The chain is built from TRBV11-3 and TRBJ2-1, with 7 bases lining up with TRBD2. This TCR was sampled from a human donor with non-small cell lung cancer whose response to radiotherapy plus ipilimumab could not be evaluated. The material sequenced was peripheral blood, taken from a patient treated with radiotherapy plus ipilimumab. The CDR3 DNA reads TGTGCCAGCAGTGTCCTGGGGGGGGCCTACAATGAGCAGTTCTTC. Translating gives CASSVLGGAYNEQFF.